This T cell receptor beta chain appears in the sequencing data of a study of T cell changes during pregnancy in multiple sclerosis. Germline lookup yields CDR1 MNHEY and CDR2 SVGAGI. Trimming pared 3 bases from V and 5 bases from J, leaving 11 bases between. There are 13 residues in the CDR3. Clones were read by immunoSEQ multiplex PCR, and TCRdb kept only the in-frame ones, dropping some. The sample carries around 88,000 clones, 92% recorded once. This chain uses TRBV6-5 with TRBJ2-7, with D possibly matching TRBD2 (5 bases). The clonotype originates from a female donor in good health, enrolled as a control in a pregnancy study. Here the sequenced sample was peripheral blood, taken after pregnancy. CDR3 loop: CASSYPSNHEQYF. In DNA form, the CDR3 reads TGTGCCAGCAGTTATCCTAGCAACCACGAGCAGTACTTC.